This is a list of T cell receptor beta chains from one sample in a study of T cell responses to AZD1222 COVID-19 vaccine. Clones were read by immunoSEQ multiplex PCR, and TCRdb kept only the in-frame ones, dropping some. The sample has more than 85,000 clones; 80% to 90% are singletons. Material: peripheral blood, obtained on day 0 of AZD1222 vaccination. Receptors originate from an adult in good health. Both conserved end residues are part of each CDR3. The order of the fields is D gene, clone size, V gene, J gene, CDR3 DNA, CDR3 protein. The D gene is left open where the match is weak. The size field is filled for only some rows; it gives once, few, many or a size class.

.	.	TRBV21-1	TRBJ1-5	TGTGCCAGCAGCAAAGGGGGGCCCAATCAGCCCCAGCATTTT	CASSKGGPNQPQHF
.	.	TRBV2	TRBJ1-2	TGTGCCAGCGGGCAGACAGCATTCTATGGCTACACCTTC	CASGQTAFYGYTF
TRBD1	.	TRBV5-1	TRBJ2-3	TGCGCCAGCAGCTTGGCTGACAGGGGAGATACGCAGTATTTT	CASSLADRGDTQYF
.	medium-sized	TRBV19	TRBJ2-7	TGTGCCAGTAGTATAGTCCCAGGGGTCCCGACTGACGAGCAGTACTTC	CASSIVPGVPTDEQYF
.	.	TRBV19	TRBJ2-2	TGTGCCAGTAGTCGGGGTGGGACTCACGGGGAGCTGTTTTTT	CASSRGGTHGELFF
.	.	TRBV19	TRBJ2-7	TGTGCCAGTAGTATTAGCGGTAGCAGTTACGAGCAGTACTTC	CASSISGSSYEQYF
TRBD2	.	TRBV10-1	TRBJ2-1	TGCGCCAGCCCCCGTGGCACTAGCGATTACAATGAGCAGTTCTTC	CASPRGTSDYNEQFF
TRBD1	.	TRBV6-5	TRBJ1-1	TGTGCCAGCGGGACAGGGGTCGAGTACACTGAAGCTTTCTTT	CASGTGVEYTEAFF
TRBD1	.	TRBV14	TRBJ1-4	TGTGCCAGCAGCCGAGCGGGGGACAGGGGCGAAAAACTGTTTTTT	CASSRAGDRGEKLFF
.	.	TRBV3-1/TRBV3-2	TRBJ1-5	TGTGCCAGCAGCCAAGGGCTGTCGCAGCCCCAGCATTTT	CASSQGLSQPQHF
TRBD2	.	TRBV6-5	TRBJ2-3	TGTGCCAGCAGTTTAGCGGGAGGGCTCGATACGCAGTATTTT	CASSLAGGLDTQYF
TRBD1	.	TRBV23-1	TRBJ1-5	TGCGCCAGCAGTCAATCAGAGAGCAGGGGGCATCAGCCCCAGCATTTT	CASSQSESRGHQPQHF
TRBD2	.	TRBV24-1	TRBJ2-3	TGTGCCACCAGTGACGCACGTAGCGGGAGGGCCTCAGATACGCAGTATTTT	CATSDARSGRASDTQYF
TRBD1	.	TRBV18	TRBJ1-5	TGTGCCAGCTCACGGGGGCAGGGGGCTTATGGCAATCAGCCCCAGCATTTT	CASSRGQGAYGNQPQHF
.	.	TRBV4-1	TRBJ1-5	TGCGCCAGCAGACAGACAGGCAGCAATCAGCCCCAGCATTTT	CASRQTGSNQPQHF
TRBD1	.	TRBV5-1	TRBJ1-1	TGCGCCAGCAGCACTGACGGGACAGGGGGAGCTTTCTTT	CASSTDGTGGAFF
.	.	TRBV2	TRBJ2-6	TGTGCCAGCACCGAAGGGTCTGGGGCCAACGTCCTGACTTTC	CASTEGSGANVLTF
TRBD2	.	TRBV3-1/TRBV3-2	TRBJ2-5	TGTGCCAGCCAATGGCTAGCGGGAGGACTCCAAGAGACCCAGTACTTC	CASQWLAGGLQETQYF
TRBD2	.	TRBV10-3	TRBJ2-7	TGTGCCACGACTGGGGGGACGCTAGCGGGAGGGCCGGGCCCCTACGAGCAGTACTTC	CATTGGTLAGGPGPYEQYF
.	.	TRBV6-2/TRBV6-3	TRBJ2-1	TGTGCCAGCAGTTACGCCCAGTTCGCTAGCTCCTACAATGAGCAGTTCTTC	CASSYAQFASSYNEQFF
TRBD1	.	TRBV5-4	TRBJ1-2	TGTGCCAGCAGCAGACCGGGACAGCGGCTAGACTATGGCTACACCTTC	CASSRPGQRLDYGYTF
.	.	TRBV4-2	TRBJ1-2	TGTGCCAGCAGCCAAGGAAGGTCCGTCACCCTCTATGGCTACACCTTC	CASSQGRSVTLYGYTF
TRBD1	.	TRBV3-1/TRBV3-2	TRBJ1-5	TGTGCCAGCAGCTTACAGGGGGCAAATCAGCCCCAGCATTTT	CASSLQGANQPQHF
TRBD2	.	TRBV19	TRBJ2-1	TGTGCCAGTAGTATTGGGTGGCAGGGTAGAAGCGGGAACCGGGAGCAGTTCTTC	CASSIGWQGRSGNREQFF
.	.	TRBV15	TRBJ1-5	TGTGCCACCAGCAGAGATAAGGGGTTCAATCAGCCCCAGCATTTT	CATSRDKGFNQPQHF
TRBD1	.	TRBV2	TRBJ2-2	TGTGCCAGCAGAACCGGGACAGGGTGGGGATACGATAGGCTGTTTTTT	CASRTGTGWGYDRLFF
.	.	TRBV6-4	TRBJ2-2	TGTGCCAGCAGGGCAGGGGTCACCGGGGAGCTGTTTTTT	CASRAGVTGELFF
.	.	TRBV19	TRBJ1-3	TGTGCCAGTAGTAGCAAGAGCTCTGGAAACACCATATATTTT	CASSSKSSGNTIYF
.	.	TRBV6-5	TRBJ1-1	TGTGCCACCCGGGAAGTCACTGAAGCTTTCTTT	CATREVTEAFF
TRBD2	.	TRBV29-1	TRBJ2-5	TGCAGCGTACAAAGCGGGAGGGCCGAGACCCAGTACTTC	CSVQSGRAETQYF
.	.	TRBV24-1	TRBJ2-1	TGTGCCACCAGTGAAACCGGGACTTATAGCTCCTACAATGAGCAGTTCTTC	CATSETGTYSSYNEQFF
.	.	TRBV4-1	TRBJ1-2	TGCGCCAGCAGCCCGGTGGTAGTAGAGTATGGCTACACCTTC	CASSPVVVEYGYTF
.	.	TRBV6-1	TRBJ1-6	TGTGCCAGCAGTGAATTAAGAACAGGGAAATATAATTCACCCCTCCACTTT	CASSELRTGKYNSPLHF
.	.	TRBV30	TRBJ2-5	TGTGCCTGGAGTGTTAGAGGACGAGAGACCCAGTACTTC	CAWSVRGRETQYF
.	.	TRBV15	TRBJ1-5	TGTGCCACCAGCGGATACCCGTCTCAGCCCCAGCATTTT	CATSGYPSQPQHF
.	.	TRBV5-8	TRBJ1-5	TGTGCCAGCAGCTGGGGGAATCAGCCCCAGCATTTT	CASSWGNQPQHF
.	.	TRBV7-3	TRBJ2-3	TGTGCCAGCAGCCGTGCACTGTCTAGCACAGATACGCAGTATTTT	CASSRALSSTDTQYF
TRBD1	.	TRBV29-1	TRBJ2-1	TGCAGCGTTGGCAGACAGGGGGAAGAGCAGTTCTTC	CSVGRQGEEQFF
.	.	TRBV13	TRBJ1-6	TGTGCCAGCAGCTTAACCCGGGATTCACCCCTCCACTTT	CASSLTRDSPLHF
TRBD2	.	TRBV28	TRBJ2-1	TGTGCCAGCAGTTTAATCGGGAGGGGGTACAATGAGCAGTTCTTC	CASSLIGRGYNEQFF
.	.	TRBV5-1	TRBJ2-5	TGCGCCAGCAGGGGAGGGGGCGCAGGAGGGGAGACCCAGTACTTC	CASRGGGAGGETQYF
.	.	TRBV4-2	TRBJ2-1	TGTGCCAGCAGCCAGCAGACTGGGGAACACAATGAGCAGTTCTTC	CASSQQTGEHNEQFF
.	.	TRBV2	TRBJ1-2	TGTGCCAGCAGGGCCCTTGGGGGGAACTATGGCTACACCTTC	CASRALGGNYGYTF
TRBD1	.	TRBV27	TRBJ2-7	TGTGCCAGCAGGACAGGGGGCCTGGGGGAGCAGTACTTC	CASRTGGLGEQYF
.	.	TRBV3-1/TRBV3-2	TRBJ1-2	TGTGCCAGCAGCCTAGGAGGGGATGGCTACACCTTC	CASSLGGDGYTF